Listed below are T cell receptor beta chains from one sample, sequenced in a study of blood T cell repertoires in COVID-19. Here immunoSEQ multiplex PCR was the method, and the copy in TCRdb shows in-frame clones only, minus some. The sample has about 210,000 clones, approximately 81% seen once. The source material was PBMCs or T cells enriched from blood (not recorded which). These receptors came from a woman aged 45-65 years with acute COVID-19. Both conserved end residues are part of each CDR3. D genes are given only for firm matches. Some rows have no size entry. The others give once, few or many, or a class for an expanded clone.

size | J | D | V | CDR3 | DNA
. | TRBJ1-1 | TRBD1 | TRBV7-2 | CASSPRQGAYTEAFF | TGTGCCAGCAGCCCCAGACAGGGGGCTTACACTGAAGCTTTCTTT
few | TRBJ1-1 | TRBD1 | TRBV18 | CASSQGQADTGAFF | TGTGCCAGCTCTCAAGGACAGGCCGACACGGGGGCTTTCTTT
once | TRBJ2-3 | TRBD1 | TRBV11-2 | CASSPNRGLTDTQYF | TGTGCCAGCAGCCCAAATAGGGGGCTCACAGATACGCAGTATTTT
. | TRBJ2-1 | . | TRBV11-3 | CASSLASGGQFF | TGTGCCAGCAGCTTAGCCTCAGGTGGGCAGTTCTTC
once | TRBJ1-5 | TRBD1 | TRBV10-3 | CAISAKDRGGNQPQHF | TGTGCCATCAGTGCCAAGGACAGGGGTGGCAATCAGCCCCAGCATTTT
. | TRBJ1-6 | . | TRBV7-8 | CASSLSNSPLHF | TGTGCCAGCAGCTTGAGTAATTCACCCCTCCACTTT
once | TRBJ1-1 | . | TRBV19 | CASSIDRRSRLRMANTEAFF | TGTGCCAGTAGTATAGATCGGAGGAGCCGACTACGAATGGCGAACACTGAAGCTTTCTTT
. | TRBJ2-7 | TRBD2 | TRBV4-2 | CASSQGGLAGLRLSYEQYF | TGTGCCAGCAGCCAAGGTGGACTAGCGGGATTAAGGCTTTCCTACGAGCAGTACTTC
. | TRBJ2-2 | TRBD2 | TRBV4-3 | CASSQDPAGGVTGELFF | TGCGCCAGCAGCCAAGATCCGGCGGGAGGTGTGACCGGGGAGCTGTTTTTT
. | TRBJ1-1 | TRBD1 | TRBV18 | CASLATGGTTEAFF | TGTGCCAGCTTAGCGACAGGGGGCACGACTGAAGCTTTCTTT
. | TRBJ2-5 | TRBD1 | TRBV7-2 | CASRKGTGTGPQETQYF | TGTGCCAGCAGAAAAGGGACCGGGACAGGGCCGCAAGAGACCCAGTACTTC
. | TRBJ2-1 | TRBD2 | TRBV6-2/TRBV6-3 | CASSPSRGGGNEQFF | TGTGCCAGCAGCCCCTCTCGCGGGGGGGGTAATGAGCAGTTCTTC
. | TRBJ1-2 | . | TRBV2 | CASSRQDYGYTF | TGTGCCAGCAGTCGACAGGACTATGGCTACACCTTC
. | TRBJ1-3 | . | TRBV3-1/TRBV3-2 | CASSQVASLWASGNTIYF | TGTGCCAGCAGCCAAGTCGCGAGTTTGTGGGCCTCTGGAAACACCATATATTTT
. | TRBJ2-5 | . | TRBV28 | CASSLPGDQETQYF | TGTGCCAGCAGTCTTCCGGGGGATCAAGAGACCCAGTACTTC
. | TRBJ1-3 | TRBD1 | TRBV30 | CAWRKWTGVAGNTIYF | TGTGCCTGGAGAAAATGGACAGGTGTGGCTGGAAACACCATATATTTT
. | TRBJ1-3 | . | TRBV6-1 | CASINSGNTIYF | TGTGCCAGCATTAACTCTGGAAACACCATATATTTT
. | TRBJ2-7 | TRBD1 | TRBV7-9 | CASTPGTGDYEQYF | TGTGCCAGCACCCCCGGGACAGGGGACTACGAGCAGTACTTC
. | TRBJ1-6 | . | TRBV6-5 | CASSYLGGDNSPLHF | TGTGCCAGCAGTTACTTAGGGGGGGATAATTCACCCCTCCACTTT
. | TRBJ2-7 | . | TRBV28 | CASSRARYEQYF | TGTGCCAGCAGTCGCGCCCGTTACGAGCAGTACTTC
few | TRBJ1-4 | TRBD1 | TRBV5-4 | CASSSGGDGEKLFF | TGTGCCAGCAGCTCAGGGGGCGATGGAGAAAAACTGTTTTTT
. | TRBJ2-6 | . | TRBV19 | CASSLQGTGANVLTF | TGTGCCAGTAGTTTGCAGGGGACTGGGGCCAACGTCCTGACTTTC
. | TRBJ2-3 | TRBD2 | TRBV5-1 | CASSPLSGGASDTQYF | TGCGCCAGCAGCCCTCTGAGCGGGGGGGCATCAGATACGCAGTATTTT
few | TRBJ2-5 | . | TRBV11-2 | CASSYNHQETQYF | TGTGCCAGCAGCTACAATCATCAAGAGACCCAGTACTTC
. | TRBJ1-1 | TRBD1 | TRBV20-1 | CSASGDRTNTEAFF | TGCAGTGCTAGTGGGGACAGGACGAACACTGAAGCTTTCTTT
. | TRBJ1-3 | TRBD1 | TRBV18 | CASSLRQGGSGNTIYF | TGTGCCAGCTCCCTACGACAGGGGGGCTCTGGAAACACCATATATTTT
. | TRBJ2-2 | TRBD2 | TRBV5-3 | CARSLTRGISGGRNTGELFF | TGTGCCAGAAGCTTGACTCGAGGGATCAGCGGGGGCCGAAACACCGGGGAGCTGTTTTTT
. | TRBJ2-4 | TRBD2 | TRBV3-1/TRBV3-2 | CASSQVLAGGPTLAKNIQYF | TGTGCCAGCAGCCAAGTGCTAGCGGGAGGGCCGACCCTAGCCAAAAACATTCAGTACTTC
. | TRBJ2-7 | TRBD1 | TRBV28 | CASSLPGGEQYF | TGTGCCAGCAGTTTACCAGGGGGAGAGCAGTACTTC
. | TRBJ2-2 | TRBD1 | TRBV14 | CASSHHRGPRRTGELFF | TGTGCCAGCAGCCACCACAGGGGACCGAGGAGGACCGGGGAGCTGTTTTTT
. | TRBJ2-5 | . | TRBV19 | CASSIGLGRETQYF | TGTGCCAGTAGTATAGGGCTGGGCCGGGAGACCCAGTACTTC
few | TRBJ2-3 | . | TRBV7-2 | CASSFSGTGVGDTQYF | TGTGCCAGCAGCTTTAGTGGGACTGGGGTAGGGGATACGCAGTATTTT
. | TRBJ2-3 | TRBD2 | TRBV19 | CASRPGLVDTQYF | TGTGCCAGTAGGCCGGGACTAGTGGATACGCAGTATTTT
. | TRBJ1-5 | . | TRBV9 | CASGGVGQPQHF | TGTGCCAGTGGGGGCGTGGGTCAGCCCCAGCATTTT
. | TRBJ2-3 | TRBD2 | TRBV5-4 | CASSLTRLAGGDTDTQYF | TGTGCCAGCAGCCTGACCAGACTAGCGGGGGGCGACACAGATACGCAGTATTTT
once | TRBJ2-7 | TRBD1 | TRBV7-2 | CASSLSRGLAEQYF | TGTGCCAGCAGCTTATCCAGGGGGCTCGCCGAGCAGTACTTC
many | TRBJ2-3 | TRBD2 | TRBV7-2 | CASSLAAGGRVDTQYF | TGTGCCAGCAGCTTAGCGGCGGGCGGGAGGGTTGATACGCAGTATTTT
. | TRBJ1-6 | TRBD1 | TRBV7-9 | CASSSQGAGGSPLHF | TGTGCCAGCAGCTCGCAGGGGGCGGGTGGTTCACCCCTCCACTTT
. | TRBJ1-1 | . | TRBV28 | CASSSRSDTEAFF | TGTGCCAGCAGTTCCCGGAGTGACACTGAAGCTTTCTTT
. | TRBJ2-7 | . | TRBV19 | CASSIDRRSEQYF | TGTGCCAGTAGTATAGATCGGAGGTCCGAGCAGTACTTC
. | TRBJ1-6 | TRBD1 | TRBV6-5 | CASSRDSSNSPLHF | TGTGCCAGCAGCCGGGACAGCTCTAATTCACCCCTCCACTTT
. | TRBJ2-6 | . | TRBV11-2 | CASSSLSGANVLTF | TGTGCCAGCAGCTCCCTCTCTGGGGCCAACGTCCTGACTTTC
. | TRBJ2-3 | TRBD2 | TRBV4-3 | CASSLTPSGISTDTQYF | TGCGCCAGCAGCCTTACCCCTAGCGGGATCTCCACAGATACGCAGTATTTT
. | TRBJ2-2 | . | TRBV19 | CASSARSGELFF | TGTGCCAGTAGTGCACGGTCCGGGGAGCTGTTTTTT
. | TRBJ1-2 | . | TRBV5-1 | CASSSTLQGEFNYGYTF | TGCGCCAGCAGCTCCACTTTACAGGGAGAGTTTAACTATGGCTACACCTTC
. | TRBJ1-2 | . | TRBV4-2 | CASSQAATGMNYGYTF | TGTGCCAGCAGCCAGGCGGCAACAGGGATGAACTATGGCTACACCTTC
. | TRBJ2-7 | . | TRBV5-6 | CASSLAGVGAEQYF | TGTGCCAGCAGCTTGGCCGGGGTGGGGGCCGAGCAGTACTTC